This note documents a single TCR beta chain sequence. The protocol was immunoSEQ multiplex PCR, while the TCRdb copy is restricted to in-frame clones and leaves out a portion. The repertoire consists of under 100,000 clones, with more than 90% occurring once and the leading ten covering around 1%. This CDR3 has 11 residues. Germline V gene sequence: CDR1 MGHDK, CDR2 SYGVNS. Trimming shortened V by 6 bases and J by 6 bases, and 8 bases separated the two germline ends. The sample is drawn from a study of T cell changes during pregnancy in multiple sclerosis. J is TRBJ1-1 and V is TRBV25-1; D is unclear. The TCR originated in a female donor with multiple sclerosis, enrolled in a pregnancy study. This specimen was peripheral blood, taken in the second trimester of pregnancy. This CDR3 reads CASRSASEAFF. The CDR3 region has the DNA TGTGCCAGCAGGAGTGCTTCTGAAGCTTTCTTT.